The present T cell receptor (beta chain) was sequenced within a study of CD8 T cells in ankylosing spondylitis. Study-wide results and caveats: A number of the motif variants had already been described in reactive arthritis synovial fluid and blood. Ankylosing spondylitis blood appeared to be characterized by a TCR beta motif of under 10 highly homologous variants. Peripheral blood samples showed relatively rare disease-linked clones, and these clones were CD8+.

Scientists made TCR beta libraries using quantitative 5'-RACE with molecular barcodes. From the 5' RACE reads, TCRdb called clonotypes with MiXCR, one entry per CDR3 protein. The sample lists some 270,000 distinct CDR3 sequences; roughly a third were seen once. This clonotype was detected a few times. Its matching antigen is unknown. Sequencing was performed on blood, either unsorted or a sorted T cell fraction (not recorded which). The receptor was derived from a male donor with ankylosing spondylitis or in good health (not recorded which).

CDR3 in amino acids: CASSQGMGEQYF. CDR3 nucleotides: TGTGCCAGCAGCCAGGGAATGGGCGAGCAGTACTTC. The rearrangement links TRBV14 to TRBJ2-7, with no clear D. Germline V gene data show CDR1 as SGHDN and CDR2 as FVKESK. The CDR3 consists of 12 residues. The V end was cut by 3 bases, the J end by 6 bases, with 9 bases between.